These 24 T cell receptor beta chains originate from one sample sequenced in a study of shared clonotypes between healthy human individuals. Clones were read by immunoSEQ multiplex PCR, and TCRdb kept only the in-frame ones, dropping some. The sample holds millions of clones, approximately 95% seen once. Sequenced input: naive CD4+ T cells from PBMCs. The subset here: CD45RA+ positively selected. The receptors come from a man aged 18 to 29 in good health. Some clones in this sample may be carry-over from other donors' samples.

The chain combines TRBV27 with TRBJ2-3; D may be TRBD1 (5 bases). Per the germline V gene, CDR1 is MNHEY and CDR2 is SMNVEV (reference sequence). CDR3 length: 15 residues. Trimming shortened V by 1 base and J by 2 bases, and 10 bases separated the two germline ends. DNA of the CDR3: TGTGCCAGCAGTTTATTCAGGGCAGCCACAGATACGCAGTATTTT. It codes for CASSLFRAATDTQYF.

The V and J genes are TRBV7-3 and TRBJ2-2; TRBD1 agrees at 7 bases. CDR1 and CDR2 from the germline V gene are SGHTA and FQGTGA. The CDR3 has 15 amino acids. The V segment lost 1 base and the J segment 6 bases; nucleotides outside the gene matches: 5. CDR3 sequence (DNA): TGTGCCAGCAGCTTAAGCCCCGGGACAGCCGGGGAGCTGTTTTTT. It yields the protein CASSLSPGTAGELFF. The whole variable domain, filled in from reference TRBV7-3 and TRBJ2-2, reads GAGVSQTPSNKVTEKGKYVELRCDPISGHTALYWYRQSLGQGPEFLIYFQGTGAADDSGLPNDRFFAVRPEGSVSTLKIQRTERGDSAVYLCASSLSPGTAGELFFGEGSRLTVL.

The chain links TRBV5-4 to TRBJ2-3, with 8 nucleotides matching TRBD2. Trimming removed 0 bases from V and 1 base from J; junction bases left unmatched: 10. Germline V gives CDR1 SGHNT, CDR2 YYREEE (reference sequence). CDR3 length: 18 amino acids. The CDR3 DNA is TGTGCCAGCAGCTTGGCCGAAGGCGGGAGGTGGGGCACAGATACGCAGTATTTT. It translates to CASSLAEGGRWGTDTQYF.

DNA of the CDR3: TGTGCCTGGAGTCCCATGGGGGGCACTCGGGAGACCCAGTACTTC. Encoded protein: CAWSPMGGTRETQYF. The chain recombines TRBV30 with TRBJ2-5, with D possibly being TRBD1 or TRBD2 (6 bases each). Germline-derived CDR1 and CDR2 are GTSNPN and SVGIG (reference sequence). The CDR3 has 15 residues. V was shortened by 2 bases and J by 5 bases, with 18 bases between the two germline ends. Supplemented by reference TRBV30 and TRBJ2-5, the full variable domain reads SQTIHQWPATLVQPVGSPLSLECTVEGTSNPNLYWYRQAAGRGLQLLFYSVGIGQISSEVPQNLSASRPQDRQFILSSKKLLLSDSGFYLCAWSPMGGTRETQYFGPGTRLLVL.

V usage is TRBV30 and J usage is TRBJ1-4; no firm D call. Trimming cost V 2 bases and J 15 bases, with 19 bases left between them. The CDR3 covers 13 residues. In germline, CDR1 is GTSNPN, CDR2 SVGIG (reference sequence). The CDR3 here is CAWSSIAGGRVFF. The CDR3 DNA is TGTGCCTGGAGTTCGATAGCTGGAGGGAGGGTGTTTTTT.

The CDR3 sequence is CARPGRVNGSYEQYF. In DNA, the CDR3 is TGTGCCAGGCCGGGCAGGGTAAACGGCTCCTACGAGCAGTACTTC. The chain has TRBV10-3 and TRBJ2-7, with D possibly matching TRBD1 (5 bases). The CDR3 is 15 amino acids. Germline V gene lookup returns CDR1 ENHRY and CDR2 SYGVKD. V gave up 10 bases and J gave up 0 bases, with 19 bases separating them.

The rearrangement links TRBV19 to TRBJ1-5; TRBD1 aligns across 9 bases. V gave up 8 bases and J gave up 1 base; unmatched junction bases: 12. Germline V CDR1 and CDR2: LNHDA, SQIVND (reference sequence). The CDR3 is 17 residues long. The CDR3 here is CASGGQGTSLSNQPQHF. Written as DNA, the CDR3 is TGTGCCAGTGGGGGACAGGGAACGTCCTTAAGCAATCAGCCCCAGCATTTT.

The chain combines TRBV28 with TRBJ2-3; 11 bases align to TRBD2. V was pared by 5 bases and J by 5 bases, with 6 bases of the junction left unmatched. The germline gives CDR1 MDHEN, CDR2 SYDVKM. The CDR3 runs 15 residues. The CDR3 reads CASSPEGLAGDTQYF. The CDR3, as DNA: TGTGCCAGCAGTCCGGAAGGACTAGCGGGAGATACGCAGTATTTT.

The rearrangement links TRBV28 to TRBJ2-1; D is perhaps TRBD1 or TRBD2 (5 bases each). V dropped 4 bases and J dropped 9 bases, with 10 bases sitting between them. Germline V lookup: CDR1 MDHEN, CDR2 SYDVKM. The CDR3 is 12 amino acids. CDR3 nucleotides: TGTGCCAGCAGTTACAGGACTGGTGAGCAGTTCTTC. It is translated as CASSYRTGEQFF.

This clone was detected once. The same CDR3 is also encoded by other DNA sequences in this sample. The genes are TRBV7-2 and TRBJ2-5; TRBD1 matches 9 bases. The CDR3 runs to 15 residues. Per germline, CDR1 SGHTA and CDR2 FQGNSA. V was pared by 2 bases and J by 4 bases, with 5 bases of the junction left unmatched. The CDR3 loop is CASSLSGQGGETQYF. The CDR3 DNA is TGTGCCAGCAGCTTATCGGGACAGGGAGGAGAGACCCAGTACTTC.

The chain links TRBV30 to TRBJ1-2; the D gene is possibly TRBD1 (6 bases). This CDR3 spans 14 amino acids. V dropped 3 bases and J dropped 4 bases, with 15 bases sitting between them. Germline V gives CDR1 GTSNPN, CDR2 SVGIG (reference sequence). CDR3 in DNA: TGTGCCTGGAGGCGAGGGGGGACTGGCTATGGCTACACCTTC. As protein: CAWRRGGTGYGYTF.

Concerning this clone: The same CDR3 also results from other DNA sequences found in this sample. J is TRBJ1-5 and V is TRBV5-1; possibly TRBD1 for D (6 bases). V lost 0 bases and J 0 bases, leaving 7 bases between the germline ends. Looked up from germline, CDR1 is SGHRS and CDR2 is YFSETQ. The CDR3 is 15 residues long. The chain's CDR3 is CASSLGTDSNQPQHF. The CDR3 DNA reads as TGCGCCAGCAGCTTGGGGACAGATAGCAATCAGCCCCAGCATTTT. Full variable domain (rest looked up from reference TRBV5-1 and TRBJ1-5): KAGVTQTPRYLIKTRGQQVTLSCSPISGHRSVSWYQQTPGQGLQFLFEYFSETQRNKGNFPGRFSGRQFSNSRSEMNVSTLELGDSALYLCASSLGTDSNQPQHFGDGTRLSIL.

The rearrangement uses TRBV11-3 and TRBJ2-5; 8 bases map to TRBD2. Germline values: CDR1 SGHNT, CDR2 YENEEA. With V trimmed by 1 base and J by 1 base, 2 bases remained unmatched. The CDR3 extends over 15 amino acids. The CDR3 bases are TGTGCCAGCAGCTTAGCGGGAGGGAGCCAAGAGACCCAGTACTTC. Its protein is CASSLAGGSQETQYF.

In its sample, this clone was seen once. The chain is built from TRBV2 and TRBJ2-1, with D maybe TRBD2 (5 bases). The CDR3 spans 11 residues. V dropped 7 bases and J dropped 13 bases, with 14 bases sitting between them. CDR1 SNHLY and CDR2 FYNNEI come from the germline V gene. CDR3 nucleotides: TGTGCCAGCACCACTAGGAGCATACAGTTCTTC. It yields the protein CASTTRSIQFF.

This chain connects TRBV11-1 to TRBJ2-1; no definite D call. V was clipped by 1 base and J by 6 bases, with 16 bases between them. This CDR3 is built from 16 residues. CDR1 is SGHAT and CDR2 is FQDESV in the germline V gene (reference sequence). The chain's CDR3 is CASSLGIQLHVNEQFF. The CDR3 DNA follows: TGTGCCAGCAGCTTAGGTATCCAGCTTCATGTCAATGAGCAGTTCTTC.

J is TRBJ2-1 and V is TRBV5-4; no clear D gene. Germline V gene lookup returns CDR1 SGHNT and CDR2 YYREEE (reference sequence). This CDR3 has 14 residues. The V and J ends lost 5 bases and 5 bases respectively, with 14 bases between them. CDR3 DNA: TGTGCCAGCAGTCAAGTCTATCGAGACAATGAGCAGTTCTTC. It is translated as CASSQVYRDNEQFF.

The chain is built from TRBV6-5 and TRBJ2-7, with 7 bases lining up with TRBD2. The length of the CDR3 is 14 residues. After removal of 7 bases from V and 2 bases from J, the junction contained 8 bases not matched to a gene. Germline CDR1 and CDR2: MNHEY and SVGAGI. The CDR3 coding sequence is TGTGCCAGCAATGGGAGGGGAGTCCCCTACGAGCAGTACTTC. This gives the protein CASNGRGVPYEQYF.

Concerning this clone: Other DNA sequences in this sample translate to the same CDR3. This chain links TRBV5-4 with TRBJ2-7, with a tentative D call TRBD2 (7 bases). The germline CDR1 and CDR2 sequences are SGHNT and YYREEE (reference sequence). Trimming removed 4 bases at V and 2 bases at J, with 13 bases between. The CDR3 has 14 residues. As DNA, the CDR3 is TGTGCCAGCAGCGAGAGGGGGGGAACCTACGAGCAGTACTTC. As protein: CASSERGGTYEQYF. Looking up the rest from reference TRBV5-4 and TRBJ2-7 gives the full variable domain: ETGVTQSPTHLIKTRGQQVTLRCSSQSGHNTVSWYQQALGQGPQFIFQYYREEENGRGNFPPRFSGLQFPNYSSELNVNALELDDSALYLCASSERGGTYEQYFGPGTRLTVT.

This clone was seen a handful of times. The chain links TRBV7-2 to TRBJ1-5; tentatively, D is TRBD1 (6 bases). CDR1 is SGHTA and CDR2 is FQGNSA in the germline V gene. V dropped 3 bases and J dropped 2 bases, with 14 bases sitting between them. The CDR3 is made up of 16 amino acids. CDR3 sequence reads: CASSFSARTGNQPQHF. CDR3 nucleotides: TGTGCCAGCAGCTTCTCGGCTCGGACAGGCAATCAGCCCCAGCATTTT.

V and J are TRBV2 and TRBJ2-7; D is unclear. Trimming stripped 6 bases from V and 3 bases from J, with 9 bases between. This CDR3 comprises 12 residues. Germline assignment: CDR1 SNHLY and CDR2 FYNNEI. The CDR3 DNA follows: TGTGCCAGCAGGTTCACCCTCTACGAGCAGTACTTC. It codes for CASRFTLYEQYF.

The count of this clone is one. The V gene is TRBV18, the J gene TRBJ2-2; no clear D gene. CDR3 length: 16 residues. Germline V gene data show CDR1 as KGHSH and CDR2 as LQKENI. Trimming took 2 bases from V and 0 from J, leaving 10 bases between them. This CDR3 reads CASSPFQRTNTGELFF. The CDR3 DNA sequence: TGTGCCAGCTCACCATTTCAGAGAACGAACACCGGGGAGCTGTTTTTT.

This clone was counted a few times. The gene calls are TRBV14 and TRBJ1-1; 8 nucleotides match TRBD1. Looked up from germline, CDR1 is SGHDN and CDR2 is FVKESK. The CDR3 has 14 amino acids. V was pared by 5 bases and J by 1 base, with 3 bases of the junction left unmatched. In DNA form, the CDR3 reads TGTGCCAGCAGCTACGGACAGGGGAACACTGAAGCTTTCTTT. Its protein is CASSYGQGNTEAFF.

With regard to this clone: The same CDR3 can be traced to other DNA sequences in this sample. The V call is TRBV28, the J call TRBJ1-2; D remains unclear. Germline CDR1 and CDR2: MDHEN and SYDVKM. Deletions cut 4 bases from V and 5 bases from J, with 8 bases between. CDR3 length: 12 residues. CDR3 residues: CASSSNRYGYTF. CDR3 bases: TGTGCCAGCAGTTCTAACAGATATGGCTACACCTTC.

V usage is TRBV30 and J usage is TRBJ2-7; D is possibly TRBD2 (5 bases). The V gene lost 3 bases and the J gene lost 6 bases, with 12 bases spanning the gap. Per the germline V gene, CDR1 is GTSNPN and CDR2 is SVGIG (reference sequence). This CDR3 region has 12 residues. The CDR3, as DNA: TGTGCCTGGAGGGGAGACCTGAGCGAGCAGTACTTC. It codes for CAWRGDLSEQYF. Supplemented by reference TRBV30 and TRBJ2-7, the full variable domain reads SQTIHQWPATLVQPVGSPLSLECTVEGTSNPNLYWYRQAAGRGLQLLFYSVGIGQISSEVPQNLSASRPQDRQFILSSKKLLLSDSGFYLCAWRGDLSEQYFGPGTRLTVT.